Below, 8 T cell receptor beta chains from the same sample are listed, as sequenced in a study of long-term antiretroviral therapy in people with HIV. Survey-level resolution applied to immunoSEQ assay v3.0. Assay used: immunoSEQ multiplex PCR; TCRdb lists only in-frame clones, some missing. Of around 25,000 clones listed, roughly 94% are singletons. The input for sequencing was unsorted PBMCs, taken almost 5 years after starting antiretroviral therapy. Source of these receptors: a woman between 45 and 65 years old with HIV.

CDR3 amino acids: CASSALADSTGREQYF. The CDR3, as DNA: TGTGCCAGCAGCGCCCTAGCAGACTCGACCGGGCGCGAGCAGTACTTC. The chain couples TRBV9 to TRBJ2-7; a weak D match, TRBD2 (5 bases). Germline assignment: CDR1 SGDLS and CDR2 YYNGEE. V was cut by 3 bases and J by 6 bases, with 22 bases left in between. The CDR3 loop spans 16 amino acids.

The J gene is TRBJ2-7, the V gene TRBV6-5; tentative D call: TRBD2 (5 bases). CDR3 length: 14 residues. The germline V gene encodes CDR1 MNHEY and CDR2 SVGAGI. Trimming removed 3 bases at V and 2 bases at J, with 11 bases between. This chain's CDR3 is CASSYPGKAYEQYF. The DNA for the CDR3 is TGTGCCAGCAGTTATCCGGGAAAGGCCTACGAGCAGTACTTC.

The chain uses TRBV18 and TRBJ2-5; tentatively, D is TRBD1 or TRBD2 (5 bases each). The CDR3 runs to 18 residues. The germline V gene encodes CDR1 KGHSH and CDR2 LQKENI. Trimming took 3 bases from V and 5 from J, leaving 25 bases between them. CDR3 DNA: TGTGCCAGCTCACCCTCATCAGGGAGAGTGAAATCAGCGGAGACCCAGTACTTC. This encodes CASSPSSGRVKSAETQYF.

The rearrangement links TRBV29-1 to TRBJ2-5, with D uncertain. The length of the CDR3 is 13 residues. Looked up from germline, CDR1 is SQVTM and CDR2 is ANQGSEA. The V end lost 0 bases, the J end lost 2 bases, and 7 bases lay between the germline ends. CDR3 amino acids: CSVEDLAQETQYF. In nucleotides, the CDR3 is TGCAGCGTTGAAGATCTGGCGCAAGAGACCCAGTACTTC.

The rearrangement uses TRBV6-1 and TRBJ1-1; tentatively, D is TRBD1 (6 bases). Per the germline V gene, CDR1 is MNHNS and CDR2 is SASEGT. The CDR3 has 14 amino acids. With 9 bases removed from V and 5 bases from J, the gap between germline ends came to 19 bases. CDR3: CASAPQGTGTEAFF. CDR3 DNA: TGTGCCAGTGCCCCCCAGGGGACGGGGACTGAAGCTTTCTTT.

This sequence joins TRBV11-2 and TRBJ2-3; 9 bases align to TRBD1. The CDR3 sequence is 15 residues long. Germline lookup yields CDR1 SGHAT and CDR2 FQNNGV. Trimming removed 4 bases from V and 3 bases from J; junction bases left unmatched: 5. In nucleotides, the CDR3 is TGTGCCAGCAGCTCCGGGACAGGGTCTACAGATACGCAGTATTTT. This encodes CASSSGTGSTDTQYF.

This clone has just one count. J is TRBJ1-1 and V is TRBV4-1; D is ambiguous. Germline loops: CDR1 MGHRA, CDR2 YSYEKL. The CDR3 extends over 14 amino acids. The V end was cut by 7 bases, the J end by 3 bases, with 15 bases between. The CDR3 DNA is TGCGCCAGCACTCCTGCAGAGACATACACTGAAGCTTTCTTT. Translating gives CASTPAETYTEAFF.

DNA for the CDR3: TGCGCCAGCAGCACCCCCTACGAGCAGTACTTC. The encoded protein is CASSTPYEQYF. The chain links TRBV5-1 to TRBJ2-7; D is unresolved. The CDR3 is 11 amino acids. The germline CDR1 and CDR2 sequences are SGHRS and YFSETQ. The V end was cut by 4 bases, the J end by 2 bases, with 4 bases between.